Listed below are T cell receptor beta chains from one sample, sequenced in a study of blood T cell repertoires in COVID-19. Some clones are missing from TCRdb's copy, which holds only in-frame ones; the method was immunoSEQ multiplex PCR. The top ten hold approximately 2.1% of the sample, which has 150,000 to 200,000 clones, 89% seen once. The sequenced sample was peripheral blood. These receptor sequences come from a young man who had recovered from COVID-19. CDR3s include the opening cysteine and the closing phenylalanine or tryptophan. The D gene is left open where the match is weak. Expanded clones are given a class, and other clones once, few, many or no size at all.

v_gene,d_gene,abundance,j_gene,CDR3nt,CDR3aa
TRBV7-2,TRBD2,NA,TRBJ2-1,TGTGCCAGCAGCCCAGCGGGACTCGCCACCTACAATGAGCAGTTCTTC,CASSPAGLATYNEQFF
TRBV4-2,TRBD1,NA,TRBJ2-7,TGTGCCAGCAGCCAAGGAGAGACAGGGGGCTACGAGCAGTACTTC,CASSQGETGGYEQYF
TRBV4-2,NA,NA,TRBJ2-2,TGTGCCAGCAGCCAAGATAATGGGCTCACCGGGGAGCTGTTTTTT,CASSQDNGLTGELFF
TRBV18,TRBD1,few,TRBJ2-1,TGTGCCAGCTCACCCGGGACAGGAGCTTACAATGAGCAGTTCTTC,CASSPGTGAYNEQFF
TRBV2,TRBD1,NA,TRBJ1-1,TGTGCCAGCAGGGACAGGGCGGGCACTGAAGCTTTCTTT,CASRDRAGTEAFF
TRBV4-1,TRBD1,NA,TRBJ2-1,TGCGCCAGCAGCCAGACCGGGACAGGCGGCAATGAGCAGTTCTTC,CASSQTGTGGNEQFF
TRBV19,TRBD1,NA,TRBJ1-5,TGTGCCAGTCGGACAGGGATTTTTCAGCCCCAGCATTTT,CASRTGIFQPQHF
TRBV10-2,TRBD2,NA,TRBJ2-1,TGCGCCAGCAGTAGCCCCGGGACTAGCGCCTACAATGAGCAGTTCTTC,CASSSPGTSAYNEQFF
TRBV6-2/TRBV6-3,NA,NA,TRBJ1-5,TGTGCCAGCAGTTGGCGGTCAAGGTATAGCAATCAGCCCCAGCATTTT,CASSWRSRYSNQPQHF
TRBV28,NA,NA,TRBJ1-2,TGTGCCAGCAGCCCTTCGGGCAGGGCGCCCTATGGCTACACCTTC,CASSPSGRAPYGYTF
TRBV7-9,NA,NA,TRBJ1-3,TGTGCCACTAGTCGGACAGACTCTGGAAACACCATATATTTT,CATSRTDSGNTIYF
TRBV19,TRBD1,NA,TRBJ1-2,TGTGCCAGTAGCTTTCAGGGGGCAGGGGCCATCCTGGGACGTGGCTACACCTTC,CASSFQGAGAILGRGYTF
TRBV28,TRBD1,once,TRBJ2-3,TGTGCCAGCAGCCTCACAGGGGGCACAGATACGCAGTATTTT,CASSLTGGTDTQYF
TRBV2,NA,NA,TRBJ2-2,TGTGCCAGCAGTGACCCCGCAAAAGCTAACACCGGGGAGCTGTTTTTT,CASSDPAKANTGELFF
TRBV18,TRBD1,NA,TRBJ1-2,TGTGCCAGCTCACCAGGGACAGACTATGGCTACACCTTC,CASSPGTDYGYTF
TRBV3-1/TRBV3-2,NA,NA,TRBJ1-4,TGTGCCAGCAGCCAAGAAATTCCGTCGAGGATTGCAACTAATGAAAAACTGTTTTTT,CASSQEIPSRIATNEKLFF
TRBV28,NA,once,TRBJ2-7,TGTGCCAGCAGTTTGGACAACCCCTACGAGCAGTACTTC,CASSLDNPYEQYF
TRBV30,NA,NA,TRBJ1-1,TGTGCCTGGAGTGGAAAGGGGAGGACTGAAGCTTTCTTT,CAWSGKGRTEAFF
TRBV19,NA,NA,TRBJ1-5,TGTGCCAGTAGTATGGGAGGTCAGCCCCAGCATTTT,CASSMGGQPQHF
TRBV7-9,NA,NA,TRBJ1-2,TGTGCCAGCAGCGTCCGGGGGTACGGCTACACCTTC,CASSVRGYGYTF
TRBV7-2,TRBD1,NA,TRBJ1-1,TGTGCCAGCAGCTTATCCAGGACAGGGAGGACTGAAGCTTTCTTT,CASSLSRTGRTEAFF
TRBV7-9,NA,NA,TRBJ2-4,TGTGCCAGCAGCTTCGACTCTCTAGCCAAAAACATTCAGTACTTC,CASSFDSLAKNIQYF
TRBV2,NA,NA,TRBJ1-2,TGTGCCAGCAGTGAGGCCCCAGGACTCTATGGCTACACCTTC,CASSEAPGLYGYTF
TRBV11-2,NA,NA,TRBJ2-1,TGTGCCAGCAGCCCCGGGACACCCTACAATGAGCAGTTCTTC,CASSPGTPYNEQFF
TRBV21-1,NA,NA,TRBJ1-5,TGTGCCAGCAGCCCGGCCCCGGGACAGGGGGTTTTTAGCAATCAGCCCCAGCATTTT,CASSPAPGQGVFSNQPQHF
TRBV6-5,TRBD1,NA,TRBJ1-2,TGTGCCAGCAGTCGTACAGGGGGTCTTGGCTACACCTTC,CASSRTGGLGYTF
TRBV27,TRBD1,NA,TRBJ1-5,TGTGCCAGTGGGACAGGGAGGCAGCCCCAGCATTTT,CASGTGRQPQHF
TRBV4-1,NA,NA,TRBJ1-5,TGCGCCAGCAGCCAAAGTCTACAGCTAAATCAGCCCCAGCATTTT,CASSQSLQLNQPQHF
TRBV6-4,NA,few,TRBJ2-7,TGTGCCAGCAATTGGACAGCTGATTCCTACGAGCAGTACTTC,CASNWTADSYEQYF
TRBV4-3,TRBD2,NA,TRBJ2-3,TGCGCCAGCAGCTATCGAGCGGGACCTAGCACAGATACGCAGTATTTT,CASSYRAGPSTDTQYF
TRBV16,NA,NA,TRBJ2-7,TGTGCCAGCAGCCGCCTAGGGGACGAGCAGTACTTC,CASSRLGDEQYF
TRBV7-2,TRBD1,NA,TRBJ2-5,TGTGCCGGCGACAGGGGGCTCGAGAACCAGTACTTC,CAGDRGLENQYF
TRBV6-5,NA,NA,TRBJ2-3,TGTGCCAGCACAGGATATAGCACAGATACGCAGTATTTT,CASTGYSTDTQYF
TRBV27,TRBD2,NA,TRBJ2-2,TGTGCCAGCAGTTGGGGACTAGCGGGAACCGGGGAGCTGTTTTTT,CASSWGLAGTGELFF